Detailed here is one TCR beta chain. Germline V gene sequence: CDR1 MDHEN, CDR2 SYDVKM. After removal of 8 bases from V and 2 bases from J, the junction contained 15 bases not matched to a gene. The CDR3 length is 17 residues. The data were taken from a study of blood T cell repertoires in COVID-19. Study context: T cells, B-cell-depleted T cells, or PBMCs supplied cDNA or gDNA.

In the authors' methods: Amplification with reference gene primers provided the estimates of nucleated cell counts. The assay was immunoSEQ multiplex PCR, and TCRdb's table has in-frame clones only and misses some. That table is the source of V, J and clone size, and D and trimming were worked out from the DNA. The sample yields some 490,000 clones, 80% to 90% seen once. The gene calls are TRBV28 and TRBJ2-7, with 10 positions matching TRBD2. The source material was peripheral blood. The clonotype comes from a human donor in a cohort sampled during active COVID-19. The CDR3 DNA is TGTGCCAGCTTCCCCCCGGGACTAGCGTTCATCACCTACGAGCAGTACTTC. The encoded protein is CASFPPGLAFITYEQYF.